These T cell receptor beta chains were read from a single sample in a study of T cell repertoires in cytomegalovirus infection. No antigen has been assigned to these receptors. From the reads, TCRdb called clonotypes with MiXCR, one entry per CDR3 protein. The sample shows about 740,000 distinct CDR3 sequences, roughly a third of them seen only once. The input for sequencing was cultured PBMCs, taken from culture after CMV antigen stimulation. The receptor source for this set is a human donor in good health (CMV status not recorded). Some clones in this sample may be carry-over from other donors' samples. The CDR3 runs from the conserved cysteine through the conserved F or W. Fields, in order: clone size, V gene, CDR3 length, J gene, D gene, CDR3 protein, CDR3 DNA. The D gene is left open where the match is weak. Clone size, where shown, is once, few, many, or a class for clones that have expanded.

size: -; V: TRBV6-2/TRBV6-3; length: 14; J: TRBJ1-1; D: -; CDR3: CASRHREAIAEAFF; DNA: TGTGCCAGCAGACACAGAGAGGCTATCGCTGAAGCTTTCTTT
size: -; V: TRBV6-5; length: 15; J: TRBJ1-3; D: -; CDR3: CASSFSTGSGNTIYF; DNA: TGTGCCAGCAGTTTTTCGACAGGTTCTGGAAACACCATATATTTT
size: -; V: TRBV9; length: 14; J: TRBJ2-3; D: TRBD2; CDR3: CASSMAGGTDTQYF; DNA: TGTGCCAGCAGCATGGCGGGAGGAACAGATACGCAGTATTTT
size: -; V: TRBV20-1; length: 13; J: TRBJ2-5; D: -; CDR3: CSAGRRGQETQYF; DNA: TGCAGTGCCGGAAGGCGGGGACAAGAGACCCAGTACTTC
size: -; V: TRBV7-6; length: 16; J: TRBJ2-1; D: TRBD1; CDR3: CASSPITGTEYNEQFF; DNA: TGTGCCAGCAGCCCAATTACCGGGACAGAATACAATGAGCAGTTCTTC
size: -; V: TRBV7-9; length: 16; J: TRBJ1-4; D: -; CDR3: CASSAQGRATNEKLFF; DNA: TGTGCCAGCAGCGCTCAGGGAAGGGCAACTAATGAAAAACTGTTTTTT
size: many; V: TRBV5-1; length: 14; J: TRBJ2-3; D: -; CDR3: CASSSRQGTDTQYF; DNA: TGCGCCAGCAGCTCTAGACAGGGCACAGATACGCAGTATTTT
size: -; V: TRBV6-1; length: 16; J: TRBJ1-5; D: -; CDR3: CASSDGPGPINQPQHF; DNA: TGTGCCAGCAGTGATGGGCCGGGACCGATCAATCAGCCCCAGCATTTT
size: few; V: TRBV7-9; length: 15; J: TRBJ2-5; D: TRBD2; CDR3: CASSRGLDPGETQYF; DNA: TGTGCCAGCAGCCGCGGACTAGACCCCGGGGAGACCCAGTACTTC
size: -; V: TRBV2; length: 14; J: TRBJ1-2; D: TRBD1; CDR3: CASSEDRGNYGYTF; DNA: TGTGCCAGCAGTGAAGACAGGGGAAACTATGGCTACACCTTC
size: -; V: TRBV19; length: 12; J: TRBJ1-1; D: -; CDR3: CASSMPHAEAFF; DNA: TGTGCCAGTAGTATGCCCCACGCTGAAGCTTTCTTT
size: few; V: TRBV4-1; length: 13; J: TRBJ1-2; D: -; CDR3: CASSQGGAYGYTF; DNA: TGCGCCAGCAGCCAAGGTGGGGCCTATGGCTACACCTTC
size: many; V: TRBV7-9; length: 16; J: TRBJ1-5; D: -; CDR3: CASSSVAGPSNQPQHF; DNA: TGTGCCAGCAGCTCAGTCGCCGGGCCAAGCAATCAGCCCCAGCATTTT
size: -; V: TRBV19; length: 15; J: TRBJ2-7; D: TRBD1; CDR3: CASSDTGTGIYEQYF; DNA: TGTGCCAGTAGCGACACCGGGACAGGGATCTACGAGCAGTACTTC
size: -; V: TRBV27; length: 14; J: TRBJ2-3; D: -; CDR3: CASSTQGRTDTQYF; DNA: TGTGCCAGCAGTACGCAGGGAAGGACAGATACGCAGTATTTT
size: -; V: TRBV29-1; length: 15; J: TRBJ1-6; D: TRBD1; CDR3: CTPNRGGAYNSPLHF; DNA: TGCACTCCCAACAGGGGGGGCGCCTACAATTCACCCCTCCACTTT
size: -; V: TRBV6-6; length: 13; J: TRBJ2-1; D: -; CDR3: CASRGDIYNEQFF; DNA: TGTGCCAGCAGAGGGGACATCTACAATGAGCAGTTCTTC
size: many; V: TRBV7-8; length: 13; J: TRBJ2-7; D: -; CDR3: CASSGDLTYEQYF; DNA: TGTGCCAGCAGCGGCGACCTTACCTACGAGCAGTACTTC
size: -; V: TRBV27; length: 14; J: TRBJ2-1; D: -; CDR3: CASSLLGAEVEQFF; DNA: TGTGCCAGCAGTTTACTGGGGGCAGAGGTTGAGCAGTTCTTC
size: -; V: TRBV29-1; length: 12; J: TRBJ2-7; D: -; CDR3: CSVEGGLGEQYF; DNA: TGCAGCGTTGAAGGGGGACTGGGCGAGCAGTACTTC
size: -; V: TRBV10-3; length: 14; J: TRBJ1-2; D: TRBD1; CDR3: CAISPQGGDYGYTF; DNA: TGTGCCATCAGTCCTCAGGGGGGTGACTATGGCTACACCTTC
size: few; V: TRBV6-6; length: 14; J: TRBJ1-5; D: -; CDR3: CASSYSRLEQPQHF; DNA: TGTGCCAGCAGTTACTCACGTCTAGAACAGCCCCAGCATTTT
size: few; V: TRBV5-5; length: 16; J: TRBJ2-1; D: TRBD1; CDR3: CASSFGRDRGHDEQFF; DNA: TGTGCCAGCAGCTTCGGACGGGACAGGGGGCATGATGAGCAGTTCTTC
size: many; V: TRBV7-2; length: 15; J: TRBJ2-7; D: TRBD2; CDR3: CASSYSGGPTYEQYF; DNA: TGTGCCAGCAGCTATAGCGGGGGCCCAACCTACGAGCAGTACTTC
size: few; V: TRBV24-1; length: 16; J: TRBJ2-5; D: TRBD2; CDR3: CATSDSAPGGQETQYF; DNA: TGTGCCACCAGTGATTCAGCCCCGGGAGGCCAAGAGACCCAGTACTTC
size: -; V: TRBV7-8; length: 15; J: TRBJ1-4; D: -; CDR3: CASSLSRTASGKLFF; DNA: TGTGCCAGCAGCTTGAGTAGGACAGCTTCAGGAAAACTGTTTTTT
size: -; V: TRBV9; length: 14; J: TRBJ2-1; D: -; CDR3: CASSVGGRYNEQFF; DNA: TGTGCCAGCAGCGTAGGGGGTAGATATAATGAGCAGTTCTTC
size: few; V: TRBV7-9; length: 15; J: TRBJ2-7; D: -; CDR3: CASSGFSDFSYEQYF; DNA: TGTGCCAGCAGCGGCTTCTCGGACTTCTCCTACGAGCAGTACTTC
size: -; V: TRBV6-5; length: 14; J: TRBJ2-3; D: -; CDR3: CASRRVGRTDTQYF; DNA: TGTGCCAGCAGGCGCGTGGGCCGGACAGATACGCAGTATTTT
size: once; V: TRBV25-1; length: 15; J: TRBJ2-7; D: -; CDR3: CASSATWDHNYEQYF; DNA: TGTGCCAGCAGTGCCACTTGGGACCACAACTACGAGCAGTACTTC
size: many; V: TRBV7-6; length: 15; J: TRBJ1-1; D: -; CDR3: CASSLAQGMNTEAFF; DNA: TGTGCCAGCAGCTTAGCGCAGGGAATGAACACTGAAGCTTTCTTT
size: once; V: TRBV29-1; length: 12; J: TRBJ2-1; D: -; CDR3: CSVESRYNEQFF; DNA: TGCAGCGTTGAATCCCGGTACAATGAGCAGTTCTTC
size: few; V: TRBV6-1; length: 16; J: TRBJ1-5; D: TRBD1; CDR3: CASRETGWYGNQPQHF; DNA: TGTGCCAGCAGGGAGACAGGGTGGTACGGCAATCAGCCCCAGCATTTT
size: few; V: TRBV7-2; length: 13; J: TRBJ1-6; D: TRBD1; CDR3: CASSIDRVSPLHF; DNA: TGTGCCAGCAGCATTGACAGGGTTTCACCCCTCCACTTT
size: -; V: TRBV2; length: 13; J: TRBJ2-5; D: TRBD1; CDR3: CASTGQGGETQYF; DNA: TGTGCCAGCACGGGACAGGGAGGAGAGACCCAGTACTTC
size: few; V: TRBV6-2/TRBV6-3; length: 14; J: TRBJ2-1; D: -; CDR3: CASDRGVSYNEQFF; DNA: TGTGCCAGCGATAGGGGGGTATCCTACAATGAGCAGTTCTTC
size: many; V: TRBV7-9; length: 14; J: TRBJ1-3; D: -; CDR3: CASSDIGSGNTIYF; DNA: TGTGCCAGCAGTGACATTGGCTCTGGAAACACCATATATTTT
size: few; V: TRBV12-3/TRBV12-4; length: 18; J: TRBJ2-3; D: TRBD2; CDR3: CASSRTSGGSSSTDTQYF; DNA: TGTGCCAGCAGTCGGACTAGCGGGGGGTCTTCTAGCACAGATACGCAGTATTTT
size: -; V: TRBV6-2/TRBV6-3; length: 14; J: TRBJ2-7; D: TRBD1; CDR3: CASKAGGSYYEQYF; DNA: TGTGCCAGCAAGGCAGGGGGATCCTACTACGAGCAGTACTTC
size: few; V: TRBV19; length: 16; J: TRBJ2-1; D: -; CDR3: CASSIDRGGRRGEQFF; DNA: TGTGCCAGTAGTATAGATCGTGGTGGCAGACGTGGTGAGCAGTTCTTC
size: -; V: TRBV18; length: 14; J: TRBJ2-5; D: -; CDR3: CASAGGSLGETQYF; DNA: TGTGCCAGCGCCGGGGGCAGCCTCGGAGAGACCCAGTACTTC
size: -; V: TRBV7-9; length: 13; J: TRBJ1-3; D: -; CDR3: CAGKRGRRNTIYF; DNA: TGTGCCGGAAAACGGGGCCGACGGAACACCATATATTTT
size: -; V: TRBV7-9; length: 14; J: TRBJ2-3; D: TRBD1; CDR3: CASSPRTGQDTQYF; DNA: TGTGCCAGCAGCCCTAGGACAGGGCAGGATACGCAGTATTTT
size: -; V: TRBV19; length: 14; J: TRBJ2-7; D: -; CDR3: CASSTDLGSYEQYF; DNA: TGTGCCAGTAGTACCGACCTAGGCTCTTACGAGCAGTACTTC
size: -; V: TRBV5-5; length: 12; J: TRBJ2-1; D: TRBD1; CDR3: CASSTGGNEQFF; DNA: TGTGCCAGCAGCACAGGGGGAAATGAGCAGTTCTTC
size: -; V: TRBV28; length: 13; J: TRBJ2-1; D: -; CDR3: CASSLRPDNEQFF; DNA: TGTGCCAGCAGTCTTAGGCCCGACAATGAGCAGTTCTTC
size: few; V: TRBV29-1; length: 13; J: TRBJ2-2; D: -; CDR3: CSAFEQNTGELFF; DNA: TGCAGCGCGTTCGAACAAAACACCGGGGAGCTGTTTTTT
size: -; V: TRBV29-1; length: 16; J: TRBJ2-3; D: TRBD2; CDR3: CSATSGSGQDTDTQYF; DNA: TGCAGCGCCACTAGCGGGAGTGGCCAAGACACAGATACGCAGTATTTT
size: -; V: TRBV20-1; length: 16; J: TRBJ2-3; D: -; CDR3: CSARADSSSGTDTQYF; DNA: TGCAGTGCCCGGGCGGACAGCAGCTCGGGGACAGATACGCAGTATTTT
size: few; V: TRBV11-2; length: 15; J: TRBJ2-5; D: TRBD2; CDR3: CASSLRGLDQETQYF; DNA: TGTGCCAGCAGCTTAAGAGGACTAGACCAAGAGACCCAGTACTTC
size: few; V: TRBV12-3/TRBV12-4; length: 13; J: TRBJ1-2; D: -; CDR3: CASSFPTDYGYTF; DNA: TGTGCCAGCAGTTTCCCGACTGACTATGGCTACACCTTC
size: many; V: TRBV7-2; length: 13; J: TRBJ2-2; D: TRBD2; CDR3: CASGLGRTGELFF; DNA: TGTGCCAGTGGACTAGGTCGCACCGGGGAGCTGTTTTTT
size: few; V: TRBV7-2; length: 17; J: TRBJ2-2; D: TRBD2; CDR3: CASSPGLAGADTGELFF; DNA: TGTGCCAGCAGCCCGGGACTAGCGGGAGCAGACACCGGGGAGCTGTTTTTT